The 26 T cell receptor beta chains below were found in one sample sequenced in a study of T cell responses to AZD1222 COVID-19 vaccine (dated by TCRdb to the early 2020s). Libraries were prepared through the immunoSEQ multiplex PCR assay. In TCRdb, the immuneACCESS table is reduced to in-frame sequences with V and J assigned. These tables do not hold every clone; where another copy was compared, an unresolved V gene accounts for under half, and the others remain unexplained. In this sample the table shows 150,000 to 200,000 clones, around 92% of which occur a single time. About 0.9% of the sample is taken by the ten largest. In the paper's terms, the time point label means: baseline before first vaccination. The sequenced sample was peripheral blood, obtained on day 0 of AZD1222 vaccination. The receptors shown here come from an adult in good health.

This clone was seen just once. The CDR3 DNA follows: TGCGCCAGCAGCCAAGACAGGGGCGTCATGAACACTGAAGCTTTCTTT. Encoded protein: CASSQDRGVMNTEAFF. V gene TRBV5-1 combines with J gene TRBJ1-1; 8 bases agree with TRBD1. The CDR3 covers 16 residues. Germline CDR1 and CDR2: SGHRS and YFSETQ. After removal of 4 bases from V and 0 bases from J, the junction contained 8 bases not matched to a gene.

The chain carries TRBV5-4 and TRBJ2-3; the D gene could be TRBD1 or TRBD2 (6 bases each). There are 16 residues in the CDR3. The germline CDR1 and CDR2 sequences are SGHNT and YYREEE (reference sequence). With 0 bases removed from V and 0 bases from J, the gap between germline ends came to 11 bases. The CDR3 nucleotides are TGTGCCAGCAGCTTGGCGGGGGCCTCTAGCACAGATACGCAGTATTTT. Its translation: CASSLAGASSTDTQYF. Together with reference TRBV5-4 and TRBJ2-3, the CDR3 gives the full variable domain: ETGVTQSPTHLIKTRGQQVTLRCSSQSGHNTVSWYQQALGQGPQFIFQYYREEENGRGNFPPRFSGLQFPNYSSELNVNALELDDSALYLCASSLAGASSTDTQYFGPGTRLTVL.

The rearrangement uses TRBV7-2 and TRBJ2-3; 11 bases map to TRBD2. With V trimmed by 1 base and J by 5 bases, 8 bases remained unmatched. Per germline, CDR1 SGHTA and CDR2 FQGNSA. The CDR3 runs 17 residues. CDR3 bases: TGTGCCAGCAGCTTAGGACTAGCGGGGTTTTGGCGAGATACGCAGTATTTT. Translating gives CASSLGLAGFWRDTQYF.

The chain links TRBV7-2 to TRBJ2-4, with D uncertain. The germline V and J ends were trimmed by 4 bases and 0 bases, with 10 bases remaining between them. The CDR3 contains 15 residues. Germline loops: CDR1 SGHTA, CDR2 FQGNSA. CDR3 nucleotides: TGTGCCAGCAGCTACCCGACCGTAGCCAAAAACATTCAGTACTTC. It is translated as CASSYPTVAKNIQYF.

The chain combines TRBV7-9 with TRBJ1-2, with D tentatively TRBD1 (5 bases). V lost 5 bases and J lost 4, with 17 bases in between. The CDR3 runs 15 residues. CDR1 SEHNR and CDR2 FQNEAQ come from the germline V gene (reference sequence). CDR3 nucleotides: TGTGCCAGCAGCGGGATGGTTTCCCAGGGCTATGGCTACACCTTC. Protein sequence: CASSGMVSQGYGYTF.

The chain uses TRBV19 and TRBJ1-2; TRBD1 might be the D (5 bases). Deletions cut 5 bases from V and 11 bases from J, with 12 bases between. Germline-derived CDR1 and CDR2 are LNHDA and SQIVND (reference sequence). The CDR3 covers 11 residues. As DNA, the CDR3 is TGTGCCAGTAGTCGGGGCCTAGCTTACACCTTC. Translating it yields CASSRGLAYTF. The variable domain in full, with the rest retrieved from reference TRBV19 and TRBJ1-2, is DGGITQSPKYLFRKEGQNVTLSCEQNLNHDAMYWYRQDPGQGLRLIYYSQIVNDFQKGDIAEGYSVSREKKESFPLTVTSAQKNPTAFYLCASSRGLAYTFGSGTRLTVV.

The chain couples TRBV6-5 to TRBJ1-1; the D gene is possibly TRBD1 (5 bases). The V gene's germline CDR1 is MNHEY and CDR2 SVGAGI. This CDR3 region has 13 residues. V shed 6 bases and J shed 2 bases, with 10 bases lying between them. Here the CDR3 reads CASRRTQNTEAFF. In nucleotides, the CDR3 is TGTGCCAGCAGAAGGACACAAAACACTGAAGCTTTCTTT.

The rearrangement joins TRBV5-1 to TRBJ2-5; tentatively, D is TRBD1 or TRBD2 (6 bases each). Trimming removed 2 bases from V and 1 base from J, with 15 bases in between. This CDR3 is built from 16 residues. Germline CDR1 is SGHRS and CDR2 is YFSETQ. The CDR3 sequence: CASSFGRGGIQETQYF. CDR3 DNA: TGCGCCAGCAGCTTTGGAAGAGGGGGGATCCAAGAGACCCAGTACTTC. Based on the CDR3 plus reference TRBV5-1 and TRBJ2-5, the full variable domain is KAGVTQTPRYLIKTRGQQVTLSCSPISGHRSVSWYQQTPGQGLQFLFEYFSETQRNKGNFPGRFSGRQFSNSRSEMNVSTLELGDSALYLCASSFGRGGIQETQYFGPGTRLLVL.

The V and J genes are TRBV7-2 and TRBJ2-7; 8 bases line up with TRBD1. The germline gives CDR1 SGHTA, CDR2 FQGNSA. There are 15 residues in the CDR3. J gave up 3 bases and V 4 bases, and 8 bases lay outside the gene matches. This chain's CDR3 is CASSSRTGHDYEQYF. CDR3 DNA sequence: TGTGCCAGCAGCTCTCGGACAGGGCACGACTACGAGCAGTACTTC.

In DNA, the CDR3 is TGTGCCAGCAGCCAAGAAACCGGGGGGGGCTCAGATACGCAGTATTTT. This codes for CASSQETGGGSDTQYF. The chain employs TRBV4-2 and TRBJ2-3; 8 bases map to TRBD2. V shed 0 bases, J shed 4 bases, and the junction held 6 bases outside the gene matches. This CDR3 region has 16 residues. Germline CDR1 is LGHNA and CDR2 is YNFKEQ.

This rearrangement joins TRBV15 to TRBJ1-6, with D perhaps matching TRBD1 (6 bases). Germline CDR1 reads LNHNV; CDR2 reads YYDKDF (reference sequence). Trimming stripped 0 bases from V and 10 bases from J, with 13 bases between. The length of the CDR3 is 15 residues. DNA of the CDR3: TGTGCCACCAGCAGAGAACAGGGACTGTACTCACCCCTCCACTTT. This codes for CATSREQGLYSPLHF.

The gene calls are TRBV11-2 and TRBJ1-2; D may be TRBD1 (5 bases). The length of the CDR3 is 15 residues. V was pared by 2 bases and J by 7 bases, with 17 bases between. Germline lookup yields CDR1 SGHAT and CDR2 FQNNGV. CDR3 nucleotide sequence: TGTGCCAGCAGCTTAAGGGGACCCAGCGGGTCTGGCTACACCTTC. Translating it yields CASSLRGPSGSGYTF.

This clone was counted many times. This sequence joins TRBV15 and TRBJ2-7, with 11 bases that match TRBD2. Germline V gives CDR1 LNHNV, CDR2 YYDKDF (reference sequence). After removal of 0 bases from V and 5 bases from J, the junction contained 3 bases not matched to a gene. The length of the CDR3 is 15 residues. In nucleotides, the CDR3 is TGTGCCACCAGCAGAGATAGCGGGGGGGCCGACGAGCAGTACTTC. Amino acids: CATSRDSGGADEQYF.

This clone was seen just once. The chain uses TRBV5-1 and TRBJ1-5; D gene uncertain. Germline V gene sequence: CDR1 SGHRS, CDR2 YFSETQ. V was pared by 1 base and J by 0 bases, with 2 bases between. The length of the CDR3 is 13 residues. CDR3 region: CASSLHSNQPQHF. The CDR3 nucleotides are TGCGCCAGCAGCTTGCATAGCAATCAGCCCCAGCATTTT.

The J gene is TRBJ2-1, the V gene TRBV5-6; D remains unclear. The V end was cut by 4 bases, the J end by 0 bases, with 11 bases between. CDR3 length: 15 residues. From germline, CDR1 is SGHDT and CDR2 YYEEEE. The CDR3 loop reads CASSPPGPSYNEQFF. CDR3 DNA: TGTGCCAGCAGCCCCCCCGGGCCCTCCTACAATGAGCAGTTCTTC.

This rearrangement joins TRBV11-2 to TRBJ1-1, with D hard to call. Germline-derived CDR1 and CDR2 are SGHAT and FQNNGV. The CDR3 loop spans 14 amino acids. Trimming cost V 2 bases and J 0 bases, with 7 bases left between them. The CDR3 spells CASSLQLMNTEAFF. CDR3 sequence (DNA): TGTGCCAGCAGCTTACAACTAATGAACACTGAAGCTTTCTTT.

V gene TRBV9 combines with J gene TRBJ2-3, with D unresolved. In germline, CDR1 is SGDLS, CDR2 YYNGEE. Trimming stripped 4 bases from V and 4 bases from J, with 10 bases between. This CDR3 has 13 amino acids. The CDR3 DNA is TGTGCCAGCAGCCATCCATTGGCAGATACGCAGTATTTT. It specifies CASSHPLADTQYF.

The V call is TRBV4-1, the J call TRBJ1-2; TRBD1 matches 8 bases. From germline, CDR1 is MGHRA and CDR2 YSYEKL. This CDR3 is 15 amino acids long. J lost 4 bases, V lost 0 bases, and 4 bases had no gene match. In nucleotides, the CDR3 is TGCGCCAGCAGCCAAGACAGGGGGCTGGGCTATGGCTACACCTTC. It encodes CASSQDRGLGYGYTF.

This CDR3 reads CASSNGQLQETQYF. CDR3 DNA: TGTGCCAGCAGCAATGGACAGCTCCAAGAGACCCAGTACTTC. The chain couples TRBV21-1 to TRBJ2-5; the table gives TRBD1 as D, unverified against the DNA. TRBV21-1 is marked as a pseudogene. The CDR3 runs to 14 residues.

This clone was seen a single time. This sequence joins TRBV1 and TRBJ2-7; the D call of TRBD2 is as the table states it, not checked on the DNA. TRBV1 is reported as a pseudogene. The CDR3 is 13 amino acids. Here the CDR3 DNA reads TGCACCAGCAGCCCGGCGGGAGCCTACGAGCAGTACTTC. Protein: CTSSPAGAYEQYF.

J is TRBJ1-4 and V is TRBV7-9; D gene ambiguous. Germline V lookup: CDR1 SEHNR, CDR2 FQNEAQ (reference sequence). V was cut by 7 bases and J by 5 bases, with 11 bases left in between. The CDR3 totals 13 residues. The CDR3 sequence is CASTEDGNEKLFF. As DNA, the CDR3 is TGTGCCAGCACCGAAGACGGAAATGAAAAACTGTTTTTT.

The gene calls are TRBV4-2 and TRBJ1-1; possible D gene TRBD1, 6 bases. This CDR3 comprises 15 residues. V lost 0 bases to trimming and J lost 4 bases, with 12 bases between them. Germline V gene sequence: CDR1 LGHNA, CDR2 YNFKEQ. CDR3 amino acids: CASSQEARGATEAFF. As DNA, the CDR3 is TGTGCCAGCAGCCAAGAGGCCCGGGGGGCCACTGAAGCTTTCTTT.

The chain has TRBV5-1 and TRBJ1-1, with D perhaps TRBD1 (5 bases). This CDR3 region has 14 residues. In germline, CDR1 is SGHRS, CDR2 YFSETQ. The ends were cut back, 0 bases at V and 6 bases at J, with 12 bases in the middle. CDR3 region: CASSLGRAGAEAFF. CDR3 DNA: TGCGCCAGCAGCTTGGGCAGGGCCGGCGCTGAAGCTTTCTTT.

This chain connects TRBV15 to TRBJ1-1; no definite D call. The CDR3 has 15 amino acids. Looked up from germline, CDR1 is LNHNV and CDR2 is YYDKDF (reference sequence). V was cut by 0 bases and J by 4 bases, with 12 bases left in between. CDR3: CATSRDPRWGTEAFF. The CDR3 region has the DNA TGTGCCACCAGCAGAGATCCCCGTTGGGGCACTGAAGCTTTCTTT.

The V call is TRBV19, the J call TRBJ1-5; weak D call: TRBD1 (5 bases). Germline V gene lookup returns CDR1 LNHDA and CDR2 SQIVND (reference sequence). This CDR3 is built from 17 residues. V was pared by 2 bases and J by 0 bases, with 14 bases between. In DNA, the CDR3 is TGTGCCAGTAGTATAAACCGACAGTACAATAGCAATCAGCCCCAGCATTTT. This encodes CASSINRQYNSNQPQHF.

The V and J genes are TRBV6-2 or TRBV6-3 and TRBJ1-2; the D is unclear. The V end was cut by 0 bases, the J end by 4 bases, with 15 bases between. This CDR3 region has 16 residues. In germline, CDR1 is MNHEY, CDR2 SVGEGT. The CDR3: CASSYSGRTASYGYTF. DNA for the CDR3: TGTGCCAGCAGTTACTCGGGCCGAACAGCGAGCTATGGCTACACCTTC.